The clone carrying this T cell receptor (beta chain) has a count of ten or more. Its target is unknown. V was pared by 3 bases and J by 5 bases, with 16 bases between. CDR3 length equals 15 residues. CDR1 is SGHRS, CDR2 YFSETQ, per germline. This record comes from a study of CD8+CD57+ T cells in acquired aplastic anemia. Broader study findings: The same twenty-nine CD8+ CDR3 sequences occurred in patients and in controls.

Template material for TCR beta VDJ and CDR3 profiling consisted of genomic DNA. TCRdb fed the reads into MiXCR, producing one record per CDR3 protein. Here the sample spans about 190,000 distinct CDR3 sequences, 64% being singletons. This chain uses TRBV5-1 with TRBJ2-3; D uncertain. This TCR came from a human donor with severe aplastic anemia or a healthy control (not recorded which). Sequenced: sorted CD4+, CD8+, or CD8+CD57+ T cells (not recorded which) from PBMCs. In DNA form, the CDR3 reads TGCGCCAGCAGCTACGATGAATCATTACTAGATACGCAGTATTTT. Translating gives CASSYDESLLDTQYF.